The TCR beta chain described here comes from a study of cytomegalovirus exposure and HLA in healthy donors. The CDR3 is 12 residues long. The germline V gene encodes CDR1 SEHNR and CDR2 FQNEAQ (reference sequence). V was trimmed by 4 bases and J by 1 base, leaving 5 bases between them. Amplification used 60 Vbeta primers and 13 Jbeta primers. The data were produced by immunoSEQ multiplex PCR, yet TCRdb's version contains in-frame clones alone and is incomplete. The profile covers roughly 200,000 clones, with 70% to 90% appearing a single time and under 3% taken by the ten largest. The material sequenced was PBMCs. The TCR sequence derives from a woman aged 45-60 years in good health and CMV-seronegative. The chain recombines TRBV7-9 with TRBJ2-7; no clear D. CDR3 residues: CASSSVSYEQYF. Written as DNA, the CDR3 is TGTGCCAGCAGCTCGGTTTCCTACGAGCAGTACTTC.